Included here is one T cell receptor (beta chain) sequence, with context. This clonotype has only a few counts. The antigen it binds to is not known. No base quality information exists; no much larger clone differs at one position. There are 15 amino acids in the CDR3, from cysteine to phenylalanine inclusive. Only CDR3 DNA remains: 45 bases, in frame from the first base. CDR1 is given as SEHNR and CDR2 as FQNEAQ, both from the germline V gene (reference sequence). V and J are truncated by 5 bases and 4 bases respectively, leaving an intervening sequence of 17 bases. The record originates from a study of vaccination and CD4 T cells after COVID-19 (dated by TCRdb to 2021 to 2024). Regarding the complete study: Every convalescent patient had a positive nasal swab PCR test for SARS-CoV-2, with mild disease in several patients and severe disease in one. In the convalescent cohort there were six males and four females, among whom were two Hispanic individuals, seven Caucasians, two Asians and one multiracial person. Each participant got two doses of either the Pfizer-BioNTech BNT162b2 vaccine (n=8) or the Moderna mRNA-1273 vaccine (n=2). Post-COVID blood samples from convalescent patients were collected a median of roughly 100 days after diagnosis, with a range of 35 to 161 days. Post-vaccine blood samples were taken a median of approximately 76 days after the second vaccine dose, with a range of about 14 to 241 days. Overlapping spike peptide pools from SARS-CoV-2 and from the common cold coronaviruses HCoV-NL63, HCoV-OC43 and HCoV-229E were used as culture stimuli. Control cultures received a CEFX viral epitope pool as the positive control, an HIV-1 Nef peptide pool as the negative control, or no peptide. The spike-specific CD4+ TCR repertoire was compared before and after mRNA vaccination in 10 to 11 COVID-19 convalescent patients and a few infection-naive healthy vaccine recipients. Study-level results and caveats: The study included relatively few convalescent patients and did not analyze early timepoints after natural infection. In convalescent patients, a median approximately 86% of post-vaccine SARS-CoV-2-reactive clones were detected only after vaccination, suggesting vaccine-specific priming. The median number of SARS-CoV-2-reactive clonotypes rose from 21 after infection to roughly 40 after vaccination, but the change was not significant. Nearly all vaccine-specific clones in convalescent patients (304 of 307) were mono-reactive for SARS-CoV-2 spike rather than cross-reactive with common cold coronaviruses.

The treatment or condition label for this specimen denotes: roughly 11-day PBMC culture with coronavirus spike peptide pools or control peptides (ViraFEST assay). To expand antigen-specific T cells with peptide pools and then pick out the expanded clonotypes through TCR sequencing, the study relied on the ViraFEST assay. The convalescent patients' positive SARS-CoV-2 PCR tests fell between March and December 2020, which was before the Alpha, Beta and Delta variants emerged in the United States. Each well held 2.2 million or so PBMCs cultured with 9 to 10 ug/ml peptide pools in IMDM containing approximately 5% human AB serum and approximately 10 IU/ml IL-2. Half of the culture medium was replaced with fresh IL-2-containing medium on days 3 and 7. Once the cells had been in culture for around 10 days, the EasySep CD4+ T cell isolation kit was used to isolate CD4+ T cells by negative selection. PBMCs were separated from whole blood using Ficoll-Paque Plus gradient centrifugation and then either used fresh or cryopreserved at -140C. In general, triplicate wells were set up for every culture condition.

The receptor library was made with PCR. At the Johns Hopkins FTIC core, DNA from the cultured CD4+ T cells underwent TCR sequencing with the Oncomine TCR Beta short-read assay. The QIAamp micro DNA kit was used to extract genomic DNA from the cultured CD4+ T cells. Oncomine TCR Beta libraries from cultured CD4+ T cells were pooled using unique dual indexes and sequenced on an Illumina iSeq 100. On the study's bioinformatics: Non-productive sequences were removed, and CDR3s not starting with C, not ending with F or W, or shorter than 7 amino acids were discarded. Antigen-specific clonotypes were identified using the MANAFEST web application through comparison of peptide-stimulated wells with reference and other culture wells. Positive clones required FDR below 0.05, an odds ratio above 5, and productive frequency above 0.1% in at least two of three replicate wells. A clonotype counted as cross-reactive if it showed significant expansion both in the SARS-CoV-2 spike wells and in at least one common cold coronavirus spike condition. CDR3 homology was assessed with Levenshtein distances (stringdist) and unrooted phylogenetic trees (ape) in R version 3.6.1. TCRdb cleaned the public reads at Q25 with fastp, built clones with MiXCR and kept in-frame beta chains. Under each unique CDR3 protein, matching rows form one entry showing the most common genes and DNA. TCRdb's processing, not the authors' own work, is the source of the V and J calls. This sample holds 15,000 to 20,000 distinct CDR3 sequences; 35% to 50% were observed only once. Over 7% of the sample lies in the top ten.

The sample was CD4+ T cells from blood, cultured in vitro, taken after SARS-CoV-2 vaccination. The V and J segments used are TRBV7-9 and TRBJ1-1; the best D guess is TRBD1, with 6 bases matching. This TCR derives from a human donor who had recovered from COVID-19. This receptor carries the CDR3 CASSPVGGPVTEAFF. The DNA sequence is given as TGTGCCAGCAGCCCCGTAGGGGGGCCTGTCACTGAAGCTTTCTTT.